This T cell receptor beta chain was captured by sequencing in a study of technical replicates of blood from a few donors. This CDR3 has 16 amino acids. The germline V and J ends were trimmed by 5 bases and 3 bases, with 19 bases remaining between them. CDR1 is SGHVS and CDR2 is FNYEAQ in the germline V gene. Sequencing used immunoSEQ multiplex PCR; TCRdb keeps in-frame clones, though not all of them. Of roughly 61,000 clones listed, approximately 97% were seen once; the top ten hold about 0.2%. The sequence came from a human donor in good health. V is TRBV7-6 and J is TRBJ1-1; possibly TRBD1 for D (6 bases). The sample consisted of T cells isolated from PBMCs. The CDR3 coding sequence is TGTGCCAGCAGCCCGGCGGGGGGCGTGGTGGACACTGAAGCTTTCTTT. Protein: CASSPAGGVVDTEAFF.